This TCR beta chain was sequenced in a study of PD-L1 blockade in urothelial cancer. Whole-study context: The number of prior chemotherapy regimens per patient was 0 to 3. It was at 3 weeks (second dose) and 6 weeks after treatment start that blood was analyzed.

Only in-frame clones appear in the TCRdb table, and some are missing; sequencing was by immunoSEQ multiplex PCR. The sample has some 41,000 clones, 88% seen once. The CDR3 consists of 16 residues. Between 1 and 8 samples, pretreatment and on-treatment, were given by each patient. The specimen comprised PBMCs, sampled around atezolizumab (anti-PD-L1) treatment. The chain combines TRBV21-1 with TRBJ1-2; TRBD1, the D gene given by the table, was not confirmed from the DNA. TRBV21-1 is noted as a pseudogene. The sequence was obtained from a man older than 75 with urothelial cancer. The CDR3 region is CASSKPGQGKDYGYTF. The CDR3, as DNA: TGTGCCAGCAGCAAACCGGGACAGGGAAAGGACTATGGCTACACCTTC.